This T cell receptor (beta chain) was identified in a study of blood T cell repertoires in COVID-19. The overall study: Samples taken during acute and convalescent COVID-19 were collected in the United States, Italy and Spain. PBMCs, B-cell-depleted T cells, or T cells provided the cDNA or gDNA that made up the material.

Original methodology: Quantification of nucleated cells was approximated via reference gene primer amplification. TCRdb keeps only in-frame clones here, not all; method: immunoSEQ multiplex PCR. D and trimming come from the DNA, and the V and J calls and clone size come from that table. This table holds 200,000 to 250,000 clones, 88% found once. CDR1 and CDR2 from the germline V gene are SGHAT and FQDESV (reference sequence). The trim removed 3 bases at V and 4 bases at J, leaving 0 bases unmatched. This CDR3 is built from 13 residues. This sequence originates from a man aged 70 or older with acute or convalescent COVID-19. What was sequenced was peripheral blood. The V call is TRBV11-1, the J call TRBJ2-3; 8 nucleotides agree with TRBD2. As DNA, the CDR3 is TGTGCCAGCAGCTTCGGGAGGGCAGATACGCAGTATTTT. This codes for CASSFGRADTQYF.